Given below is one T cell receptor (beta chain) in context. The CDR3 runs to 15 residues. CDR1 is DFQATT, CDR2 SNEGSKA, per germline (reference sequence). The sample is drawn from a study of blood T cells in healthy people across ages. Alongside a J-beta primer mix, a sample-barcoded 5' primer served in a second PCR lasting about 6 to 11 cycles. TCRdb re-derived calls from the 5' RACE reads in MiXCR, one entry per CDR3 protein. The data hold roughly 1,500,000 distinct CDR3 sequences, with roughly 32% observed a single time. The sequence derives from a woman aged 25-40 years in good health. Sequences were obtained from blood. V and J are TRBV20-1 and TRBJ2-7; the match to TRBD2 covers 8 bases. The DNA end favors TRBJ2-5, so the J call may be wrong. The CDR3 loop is CSAREGAGASETQYF. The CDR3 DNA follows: TGCAGTGCTCGGGAGGGAGCGGGAGCCTCAGAGACCCAGTACTTC.